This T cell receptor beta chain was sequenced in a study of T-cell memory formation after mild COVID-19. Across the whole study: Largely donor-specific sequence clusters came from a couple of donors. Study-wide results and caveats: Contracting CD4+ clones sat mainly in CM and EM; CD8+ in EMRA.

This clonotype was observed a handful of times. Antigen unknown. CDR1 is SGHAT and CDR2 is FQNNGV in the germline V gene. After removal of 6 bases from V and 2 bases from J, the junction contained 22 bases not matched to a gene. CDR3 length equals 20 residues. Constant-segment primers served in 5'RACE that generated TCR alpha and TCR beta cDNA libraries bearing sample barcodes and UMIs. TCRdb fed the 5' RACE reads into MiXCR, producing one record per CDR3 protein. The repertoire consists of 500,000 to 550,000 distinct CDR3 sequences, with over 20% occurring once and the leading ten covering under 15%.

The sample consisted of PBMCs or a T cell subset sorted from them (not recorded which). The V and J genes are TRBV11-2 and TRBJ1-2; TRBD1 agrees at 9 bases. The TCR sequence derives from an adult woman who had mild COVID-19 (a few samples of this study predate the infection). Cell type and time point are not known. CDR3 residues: CASRRPGQGRLSDYNYGYTF. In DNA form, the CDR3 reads TGTGCCAGCAGGCGACCGGGACAGGGCAGATTGAGCGATTACAACTATGGCTACACCTTC.